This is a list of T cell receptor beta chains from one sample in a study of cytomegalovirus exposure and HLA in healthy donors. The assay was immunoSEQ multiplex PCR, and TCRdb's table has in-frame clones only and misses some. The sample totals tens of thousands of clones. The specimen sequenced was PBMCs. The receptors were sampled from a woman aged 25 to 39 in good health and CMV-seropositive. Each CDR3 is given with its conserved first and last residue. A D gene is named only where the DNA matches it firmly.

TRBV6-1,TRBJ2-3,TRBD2,CASTQLAGAPDTQYF,TGTGCCAGCACCCAACTAGCGGGGGCGCCAGATACGCAGTATTTT
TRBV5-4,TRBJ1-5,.,CASSLQGGSQPQHF,TGTGCCAGCAGCTTACAGGGAGGGAGTCAGCCCCAGCATTTT
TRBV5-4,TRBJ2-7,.,CASSLEGGAGEQSF,TGTGCCAGCAGCTTGGAGGGGGGGGCGGGAGAGCAGTCCTTC
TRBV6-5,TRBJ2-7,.,CASRRDREQYF,TGTGCCAGCAGGCGAGACAGGGAGCAGTACTTC
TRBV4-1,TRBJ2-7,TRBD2,CASSPAGTTTYEQYF,TGCGCCAGCAGCCCAGCCGGGACTACCACCTACGAGCAGTACTTC
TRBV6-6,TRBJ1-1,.,CASRGGNTEAFF,TGTGCCAGCAGGGGGGGGAACACTGAAGCTTTCTTT
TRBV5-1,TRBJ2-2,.,CASSLGGSATDGELFF,TGCGCCAGCAGCTTGGGTGGTAGCGCTACGGACGGGGAGCTGTTTTTT
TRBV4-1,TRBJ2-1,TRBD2,CASSQDPQTSGDYNEQFF,TGCGCCAGCAGCCAAGATCCCCAAACTAGCGGGGACTACAATGAGCAGTTCTTC
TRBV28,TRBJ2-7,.,CASNGQGKNYEQYF,TGTGCCAGCAATGGGCAGGGTAAAAACTACGAGCAGTACTTC
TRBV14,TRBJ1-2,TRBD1,CASSKRTGVNYGYTF,TGTGCCAGCAGCAAACGGACAGGGGTTAACTATGGCTACACCTTC
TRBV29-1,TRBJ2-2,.,CSVGADNTGELFF,TGCAGCGTTGGGGCAGATAACACCGGGGAGCTGTTTTTT
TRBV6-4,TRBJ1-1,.,CASSDKSENTEAFF,TGTGCCAGCAGTGACAAGTCAGAGAACACTGAAGCTTTCTTT
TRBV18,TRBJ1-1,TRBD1,CASSPNIPGGGSPIEAFF,TGTGCCAGCTCACCCAACATCCCAGGGGGCGGATCCCCCATAGAAGCTTTCTTT
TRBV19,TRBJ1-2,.,CASSIQGLYGYTF,TGTGCCAGTAGTATACAGGGCCTCTATGGCTACACCTTC
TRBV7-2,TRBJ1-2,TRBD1,CASSRQGANYGYTF,TGTGCCAGCAGCCGACAGGGGGCTAACTATGGCTACACCTTC
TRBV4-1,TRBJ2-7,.,CASSQQAAYEQYF,TGCGCCAGCAGCCAGCAGGCCGCCTACGAGCAGTACTTC
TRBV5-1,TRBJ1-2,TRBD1,CASSTDRVWGYTF,TGCGCCAGCAGCACGGACAGGGTTTGGGGCTACACCTTC